The 12 T cell receptor beta chains given below trace back to one sample, sequenced in a study of cytomegalovirus exposure and HLA in healthy donors. PCR primers comprised 60 Vbeta and 13 Jbeta primers. Repertoires were generated with immunoSEQ multiplex PCR, while TCRdb's copy carries only in-frame clones and drops some. The sample lists about 150,000 clones, approximately 9% occurring once. The source material was PBMCs. The receptors here all came from a woman aged 40 to 50 in good health and CMV-seropositive.

This clone was recorded many times. This chain joins TRBV6-6 and TRBJ2-2; D may be TRBD1 (5 bases). The ends were cut back, 10 bases at V and 3 bases at J, with 15 bases in the middle. Germline V lookup: CDR1 MNHNY, CDR2 SVGAGI (reference sequence). The CDR3 runs 14 residues. Here the CDR3 reads CATSGRYDTGELFF. In DNA form, the CDR3 reads TGTGCCACCTCAGGGCGTTATGACACCGGGGAGCTGTTTTTT.

This clone was recorded a few times. The V gene is TRBV7-9, the J gene TRBJ1-1; 8 nucleotides match TRBD1. Germline V gene lookup returns CDR1 SEHNR and CDR2 FQNEAQ (reference sequence). This CDR3 has 13 residues. Losses at the gene ends were 1 base for V and 6 bases for J; bases not matched to a gene: 1. The CDR3 loop reads CASSLETGAEAFF. The CDR3 DNA reads TGTGCCAGCAGCTTAGAGACAGGGGCTGAAGCTTTCTTT.

This clone was counted a few times. The chain joins TRBV7-2 to TRBJ1-6; D possibly corresponds to TRBD1 (5 bases). Trimming left V 5 bases short and J 10 bases short, with 18 bases between. CDR1 SGHTA and CDR2 FQGNSA come from the germline V gene. The CDR3 is 15 residues long. CDR3 residues: CASSPQEYSASPLHF. In nucleotides, the CDR3 is TGTGCCAGCAGCCCACAGGAGTACAGCGCCTCACCCCTCCACTTT.

This clone was recorded a few times. This chain uses TRBV7-6 with TRBJ2-1, with TRBD2 as a possible D gene (5 bases). The CDR3 has 13 residues. The germline V gene encodes CDR1 SGHVS and CDR2 FNYEAQ. V was trimmed by 0 bases and J by 7 bases, leaving 7 bases between them. The CDR3 DNA reads as TGTGCCAGCAGCTTAGCCCGGGGAAATGAGCAGTTCTTC. Its translation is CASSLARGNEQFF.

This clone has only a few counts. V and J are TRBV7-6 and TRBJ2-1, with a possible D match to TRBD1 (6 bases). The germline V gene has CDR1 SGHVS and CDR2 FNYEAQ. Trimming took off 5 bases at V and 7 bases at J, with 12 bases between the two ends. The CDR3 sequence is 13 residues long. The chain's CDR3 is CASSSSRGNEQFF. CDR3 DNA sequence: TGTGCCAGCAGCAGTTCGAGGGGGAATGAGCAGTTCTTC. Together with reference TRBV7-6 and TRBJ2-1, the CDR3 gives the full variable domain: GAGVSQSPRYKVTKRGQDVALRCDPISGHVSLYWYRQALGQGPEFLTYFNYEAQQDKSGLPNDRFSAERPEGSISTLTIQRTEQRDSAMYRCASSSSRGNEQFFGPGTRLTVL.

The V gene is TRBV5-1, the J gene TRBJ2-2, with D unclear. CDR3 length equals 14 residues. The germline V gene has CDR1 SGHRS and CDR2 YFSETQ. The V end lost 1 base, the J end lost 2 bases, and 6 bases lay between the germline ends. The CDR3 loop is CASSLFQNTGELFF. The CDR3 nucleotides read TGCGCCAGCAGCTTGTTCCAAAACACCGGGGAGCTGTTTTTT.

This clone was counted between two and nine times. J is TRBJ2-5 and V is TRBV5-4, with D unclear. Per the germline V gene, CDR1 is SGHNT and CDR2 is YYREEE (reference sequence). This CDR3 contains 13 residues. Trimming stripped 2 bases from V and 0 bases from J, with 5 bases between. CDR3 nucleotides: TGTGCCAGCAGCTTTCGTTACCAAGAGACCCAGTACTTC. It encodes CASSFRYQETQYF.

This clone was counted between two and nine times. This sequence joins TRBV5-4 and TRBJ2-7; no definite D call. Germline V lookup: CDR1 SGHNT, CDR2 YYREEE (reference sequence). The CDR3 spans 14 residues. V dropped 2 bases and J dropped 0 bases, with 9 bases sitting between them. This CDR3 is CASSFEASSYEQYF. Here the CDR3 DNA reads TGTGCCAGCAGCTTTGAGGCGAGCTCCTACGAGCAGTACTTC. The complete variable domain, with remaining parts taken from reference TRBV5-4 and TRBJ2-7, reads ETGVTQSPTHLIKTRGQQVTLRCSSQSGHNTVSWYQQALGQGPQFIFQYYREEENGRGNFPPRFSGLQFPNYSSELNVNALELDDSALYLCASSFEASSYEQYFGPGTRLTVT.

In its sample, this clone was seen a few times. This chain connects TRBV7-9 to TRBJ2-4; 7 nucleotides line up with TRBD2. The CDR3 is made up of 17 amino acids. The ends lost 2 bases at V and 2 bases at J; junction bases unmatched: 9. Germline V lookup: CDR1 SEHNR, CDR2 FQNEAQ (reference sequence). The chain's CDR3 is CASSLTSGEPSKNIQYF. The CDR3 DNA sequence: TGTGCCAGCAGCTTAACAAGCGGGGAGCCATCCAAAAACATTCAGTACTTC.

This clone was detected a few times. V is TRBV2 and J is TRBJ2-5; perhaps TRBD1 as D (6 bases). CDR3 size: 12 residues. V shed 3 bases and J shed 5 bases, with 7 bases lying between them. Germline CDR1 SNHLY, CDR2 FYNNEI. The CDR3 bases are TGTGCCAGCAGTGACGACAGGGAGACCCAGTACTTC. Encoded protein: CASSDDRETQYF.

V usage is TRBV5-5 and J usage is TRBJ2-2; 7 nucleotides align to TRBD1. From germline, CDR1 is SGHKS and CDR2 YYEKEE (reference sequence). V shed 4 bases and J 5 bases; nucleotides not matched to a gene: 14. The CDR3 loop spans 17 amino acids. In DNA, the CDR3 is TGTGCCAGCAGCCCCGAACAGGGGAAATACAGGACCGGGGAGCTGTTTTTT. As protein: CASSPEQGKYRTGELFF.

There are a few counts of this clone. The chain links TRBV7-2 to TRBJ2-3; 12 bases map to TRBD2. Unmatched junction bases numbered 9, after V lost 7 bases and J lost 4 bases. Germline CDR1 and CDR2: SGHTA and FQGNSA. The CDR3 extends over 16 amino acids. The CDR3, as DNA: TGTGCCAGCACTAGCGGGGGGGCCGGTGGGGCAGATACGCAGTATTTT. Encoded protein: CASTSGGAGGADTQYF.